Presented here are 20 T cell receptor beta chains from one specimen sequenced in a study of T cell responses to AZD1222 COVID-19 vaccine. This table comes from immunoSEQ multiplex PCR, and its TCRdb copy is limited to in-frame clones, with some not included. Of 140,000 to 150,000 clones in the sample, about 89% were seen once. Sequences were derived from peripheral blood, sampled 28 days after the second AZD1222 dose. These receptors originate from an adult who received the AZD1222 COVID-19 vaccine.

This sequence joins TRBV27 and TRBJ1-5; D is possibly TRBD1 (6 bases). CDR1 and CDR2 from the germline V gene are MNHEY and SMNVEV (reference sequence). The CDR3 is 15 amino acids. V gave up 6 bases and J gave up 4 bases, with 16 bases separating them. The DNA for the CDR3 is TGTGCCAGCAGACCGGGACAACAACTTAATCAGCCCCAGCATTTT. The encoded protein is CASRPGQQLNQPQHF.

In this sample, this clone turned up once. The chain is built from TRBV18 and TRBJ1-2, with D unclear. The CDR3 consists of 14 residues. CDR1 and CDR2 (germline): KGHSH, LQKENI. V lost 6 bases, J lost 1 base, and 12 bases lay in between. DNA for the CDR3: TGTGCCAGCTCCCCCTTGACCCTTAACTATGGCTACACCTTC. Translation: CASSPLTLNYGYTF.

The chain combines TRBV4-1 with TRBJ1-2; D call uncertain. The ends were cut back, 0 bases at V and 2 bases at J, with 19 bases in the middle. Germline-derived CDR1 and CDR2 are MGHRA and YSYEKL. CDR3 length: 18 residues. CDR3 DNA: TGCGCCAGCAGCCAAGATGGGGATCGGGCAGGCACCAACTATGGCTACACCTTC. It yields the protein CASSQDGDRAGTNYGYTF.

This rearrangement joins TRBV29-1 to TRBJ2-7; tentatively, D is TRBD1 (6 bases). The V gene lost 4 bases and the J gene lost 2 bases, with 18 bases spanning the gap. The CDR3 has 15 residues. Germline V gives CDR1 SQVTM, CDR2 ANQGSEA. This chain's CDR3 is CSVVSGTRTPYEQYF. DNA for the CDR3: TGCAGCGTTGTCTCCGGGACAAGGACCCCCTACGAGCAGTACTTC.

The CDR3 here is CASSLSARETQYF. CDR3 sequence (DNA): TGTGCCAGCAGCTTATCGGCCCGAGAGACCCAGTACTTC. The chain has TRBV7-6 and TRBJ2-5; no clear D. CDR1 and CDR2 from the germline V gene are SGHVS and FNYEAQ. Between the trimmed V and J ends, which lost 2 bases and 4 bases, there was a span of 8 bases. The CDR3 sequence is 13 residues long.

The chain is built from TRBV6-4 and TRBJ1-2, with unresolved D. The CDR3 consists of 14 residues. Germline CDR1 MRHNA, CDR2 SNTAGT. Between the trimmed V and J ends, which lost 2 bases and 2 bases, there was a span of 9 bases. The CDR3: CASSDQLGNYGYTF. DNA for the CDR3: TGTGCCAGCAGTGACCAATTAGGAAACTATGGCTACACCTTC.

This clone has just a few counts. The chain joins TRBV6-5 to TRBJ2-7; no reliable D call. The CDR3 is 13 amino acids. CDR1 and CDR2 from the germline V gene are MNHEY and SVGAGI. Trimming left V 8 bases short and J 2 bases short, with 13 bases between. DNA for the CDR3: TGTGCCAGCTGGCCCACAGAGCCCTACGAGCAGTACTTC. This translates into CASWPTEPYEQYF.

The chain links TRBV18 to TRBJ2-3; maybe TRBD1 (6 bases). The CDR3 runs to 12 residues. Trimming removed 6 bases from V and 10 bases from J, with 14 bases in between. CDR1 and CDR2 (germline): KGHSH, LQKENI. CDR3 coding DNA: TGTGCCAGCTCGACCCCAGGGGAATCGCAGTATTTT. It yields the protein CASSTPGESQYF.

The rearrangement joins TRBV4-3 to TRBJ1-6, with TRBD1 matching 7 bases. There are 14 residues in the CDR3. V dropped 0 bases and J dropped 15; count of bases not matched to a gene: 8. CDR1 and CDR2 from the germline V gene are LGHNA and YSLEER. This chain's CDR3 is CASSQDGQGVLLHF. The CDR3 nucleotides read TGCGCCAGCAGCCAAGACGGCCAGGGGGTTCTCCTCCACTTT.

This chain's CDR3 is CASSMTGGETQYF. CDR3 bases: TGTGCCAGTAGTATGACAGGGGGGGAGACCCAGTACTTC. This chain connects TRBV19 to TRBJ2-5; 9 bases agree with TRBD1. The V gene end was trimmed by 3 bases and the J gene end by 5 bases; junction bases not matched to a gene: 1. The CDR3 is 13 amino acids. Germline CDR1 reads LNHDA; CDR2 reads SQIVND (reference sequence).

This rearrangement joins TRBV2 to TRBJ2-7; 12 positions match TRBD1. The CDR3 length is 16 residues. From germline, CDR1 is SNHLY and CDR2 FYNNEI. With V trimmed by 6 bases and J by 4 bases, 10 bases remained unmatched. CDR3 nucleotide sequence: TGTGCCAGCAGACTCCCGCCGGGACAGGGGGCTTACGAGCAGTACTTC. It is translated as CASRLPPGQGAYEQYF.

The genes are TRBV5-1 and TRBJ1-2; 10 bases line up with TRBD1. J gave up 3 bases and V 2 bases, and 7 bases lay outside the gene matches. CDR1 is SGHRS, CDR2 YFSETQ, per germline. There are 16 residues in the CDR3. CDR3 residues: CASSFSTGGFDYGYTF. CDR3 nucleotide sequence: TGCGCCAGCAGCTTCTCGACAGGGGGCTTTGACTATGGCTACACCTTC.

The chain carries TRBV7-9 and TRBJ1-1, with D perhaps TRBD1 (6 bases). With 4 bases removed from V and 0 bases from J, the gap between germline ends came to 21 bases. This CDR3 comprises 18 residues. Germline CDR1 and CDR2: SEHNR and FQNEAQ (reference sequence). The CDR3 nucleotides are TGTGCCAGCAGCTCAGGGGAGACCAGGGACACCCTGAACACTGAAGCTTTCTTT. The encoded protein is CASSSGETRDTLNTEAFF.

This chain joins TRBV18 and TRBJ1-6, with no clear D. Germline lookup yields CDR1 KGHSH and CDR2 LQKENI. The CDR3 is 13 amino acids. V lost 3 bases and J lost 8, with 8 bases in between. CDR3 sequence: CASSPPTDSPLHF. Written as DNA, the CDR3 is TGTGCCAGCTCACCCCCGACGGATTCACCCCTCCACTTT.

The chain carries TRBV30 and TRBJ1-6; unclear D gene. The CDR3 runs to 14 residues. Germline V gives CDR1 GTSNPN, CDR2 SVGIG (reference sequence). V lost 0 bases and J 8 bases, leaving 11 bases between the germline ends. CDR3 in DNA: TGTGCCTGGAGTGTCTCTTTCTTTGATTCACCCCTCCACTTT. As protein: CAWSVSFFDSPLHF.

This chain joins TRBV27 and TRBJ1-2; 9 nucleotides agree with TRBD1. Trimming cost V 1 base and J 8 bases; bases outside gene matches: 5. The germline gives CDR1 MNHEY, CDR2 SMNVEV (reference sequence). CDR3 length: 14 residues. CDR3 amino acids: CASSLLQGAAGYTF. The CDR3 nucleotides are TGTGCCAGCAGTTTATTACAGGGGGCGGCCGGCTACACCTTC.

The chain joins TRBV6-1 to TRBJ1-2, with a weak D call TRBD1 (5 bases). Trimming left V 0 bases short and J 4 bases short, with 15 bases between. This CDR3 region has 16 residues. From germline, CDR1 is MNHNS and CDR2 SASEGT. In DNA, the CDR3 is TGTGCCAGCAGTGAAGCCGCCCCTCACGGGGGCTATGGCTACACCTTC. Encoded protein: CASSEAAPHGGYGYTF.

The chain combines TRBV19 with TRBJ2-2; D call uncertain. This CDR3 comprises 15 residues. Germline V gives CDR1 LNHDA, CDR2 SQIVND (reference sequence). V shed 0 bases and J shed 7 bases, with 12 bases lying between them. As DNA, the CDR3 is TGTGCCAGTAGTATAGATAACAGTGCAAGCGGGGAGCTGTTTTTT. Translated, it gives CASSIDNSASGELFF. The full variable domain, its missing parts supplied by reference TRBV19 and TRBJ2-2, is DGGITQSPKYLFRKEGQNVTLSCEQNLNHDAMYWYRQDPGQGLRLIYYSQIVNDFQKGDIAEGYSVSREKKESFPLTVTSAQKNPTAFYLCASSIDNSASGELFFGEGSRLTVL.

The rearrangement joins TRBV7-3 to TRBJ2-2, with 7 bases that match TRBD1. Germline V gene sequence: CDR1 SGHTA, CDR2 FQGTGA. With 2 bases clipped from V and 1 base from J, the junction kept 4 bases outside the gene matches. The CDR3 runs 16 residues. CDR3 DNA sequence: TGTGCCAGCAGCTTAGACAGGGTACTGAACACCGGGGAGCTGTTTTTT. Its translation: CASSLDRVLNTGELFF.

V usage is TRBV18 and J usage is TRBJ2-1; 7 positions match TRBD2. CDR1 is KGHSH and CDR2 is LQKENI in the germline V gene. V trimming: 3 bases; J trimming: 8 bases; junction bases outside the gene matches: 13. The CDR3 consists of 16 residues. The CDR3 loop reads CASSPLAGSSVDEQFF. In DNA, the CDR3 is TGTGCCAGCTCACCCTTAGCGGGCTCCAGTGTAGATGAGCAGTTCTTC.